The source of this TCR beta chain is a study of blood T cell repertoires in COVID-19 (dated by TCRdb to 2019 to 2021). The study in broad terms: Samples from collaborators originated in the United States, Italy and Spain and spanned both the acute and convalescent phases of COVID-19. Where available, HLA class I and class II types were obtained from metadata supplied by the sample provider rather than from assay-based typing. The material from the prospective study consisted of cDNA or gDNA derived from T cells, B-cell-depleted T cells, or PBMCs. The repertoires were released in a freely available public database intended as a resource for research on the immune response to SARS-CoV-2. The dataset comprised deeply sampled blood TCRbeta repertoires from subjects exposed to, actively infected with, or recovered from COVID-19. The samples were drawn from two sources: the first 160 participants of the ongoing ImmuneRACE study, and fewer than 1,500 subjects contributed by 6 global collaborators. A de-identified subject ID, COVID-19 status, age in years and sex were almost always included in the sample metadata.

The full study reports these points: The amount of clinical and demographic metadata varied by source and participant and was provided uncurated.

Participants in the prospective study were aged roughly 18 to 89 years, lived in over 20 United States geographic areas, and enrolled through a virtual design. In the prospective study, participants were assigned to cohorts based on the clinical history participants reported in a screening survey and a study questionnaire. A participant counted as exposed if, within 2 weeks of entering the study, that participant had been in contact with someone who had a PCR-confirmed or clinician-diagnosed COVID-19 case. In the prospective study, mobile phlebotomists collected whole blood, serum and a nasopharyngeal or oropharyngeal swab from each participant. Over an approximately 2-month period, participants in the prospective study had the option of providing additional blood draws and questionnaires. Blood samples from the prospective study were shipped frozen or at room temperature prior to DNA extraction.

TCRbeta CDR3 regions were amplified from genomic DNA by means of the immunoSEQ Assay, a bias-controlled multiplex PCR. Regarding the original processing steps: The number of nucleated cells in each sample was estimated by amplification of reference gene primers within the assay. To quantify the absolute abundance of each unique TCRbeta CDR3 rearrangement, sequence reads were collapsed and filtered. For each sample, productive Simpson clonality was calculated as the square root of Simpson's diversity index across productive rearrangements. Entries here come from immuneACCESS through TCRdb and include only in-frame sequences with V and J called. Some clones fail to appear in such tables; in the studies checked, an unresolved V gene covers under half of the shortfall, and the cause of the remainder is unknown. The DNA was the basis for D and trimming; V, J and clone size are from that table. This sample gives fewer than 350,000 clones in total; more than 70% of them show up just once. About 0.94% of the sample goes to the ten largest clones.

Note on this clone: Its recognized antigen is unknown. Base qualities were left out, and no much larger clone turns up one base away.

Sequenced sample: PBMCs or T cells enriched from blood (not recorded which). The receptor was isolated from a woman aged 25 to 39 who had been exposed to COVID-19.

The CDR3 protein: CASTPVDRGPNEQFF. Read as DNA, the sequence is TGTGCCAGCACCCCAGTGGACAGGGGGCCGAATGAGCAGTTCTTC. The chain couples TRBV7-9 to TRBJ2-1; 11 bases in the junction line up with TRBD1. CDR1 and CDR2 (SEHNR, FQNEAQ) derive from the germline V gene (reference sequence). Germline trimming amounts to 7 bases on V and 7 bases on J, with 9 as the count of junction bases outside the gene matches. The cysteine opens and the phenylalanine closes a CDR3 of 15 amino acids. Just the 45-base CDR3 DNA is kept, in frame starting at base 1.